The clone carrying this T cell receptor (beta chain) turned up a few times. No antigen is known for it. TCRdb processed the 5' RACE reads anew with MiXCR; each CDR3 protein has one entry. This sample has roughly 100,000 distinct CDR3 sequences, with over 15% found just once. This specimen belongs to a study of T-cell memory formation after mild COVID-19. Findings and caveats of the study: Chiefly within CM and EM were the contracting CD4+ clones; CD8+ ones were within EMRA. A subset of responding clones appeared in pre-infection memory, suggesting cross-reactive memory joined.

The sample comprised PBMCs or a T cell subset sorted from them (not recorded which). The sequence was collected from an adult woman who had mild COVID-19 (a few samples of this study predate the infection). Cell type and time point are not known.

CDR3 region: CASSPGLAGGPAGELFF. CDR3 DNA sequence: TGTGCCAGCAGCCCGGGACTAGCGGGGGGGCCTGCCGGGGAGCTGTTTTTT. The rearrangement uses TRBV11-3 and TRBJ2-2, with 16 bases that match TRBD2. Germline CDR1 reads SGHNT; CDR2 reads YENEEA. J was trimmed by 6 bases and V by 5 bases; bases with no gene match: 6. This CDR3 spans 17 amino acids.